A selection of T cell receptor beta chains follows, all from one sample in a study of blood T cell repertoires in COVID-19. Profiled with immunoSEQ multiplex PCR; TCRdb holds only in-frame clones, not every one. The table includes fewer than 200,000 clones, about four fifths detected once. Sequencing was performed on PBMCs or T cells enriched from blood (not recorded which). The receptors originated from a woman in her forties or fifties in a cohort exposed to, infected with or recovered from COVID-19 (not recorded which). Both conserved end residues are part of each CDR3. D genes are given only for firm matches. Only some rows state a clone size, as once, few, many or a class for expanded clones.

v_call,j_call,clone_size,d_call,cdr3_aa,cdr3_nt
TRBV19,TRBJ2-7,NA,NA,CASSPGGMGTSYEQYF,TGTGCCAGTAGTCCAGGGGGGATGGGAACCTCCTACGAGCAGTACTTC
TRBV6-2/TRBV6-3,TRBJ2-7,NA,TRBD1,CASSDRAIEQYF,TGTGCCAGCAGTGACAGGGCTATCGAGCAGTACTTC
TRBV24-1,TRBJ1-2,NA,NA,CATSDHDTGEYGYTF,TGTGCCACCAGTGACCACGACACGGGGGAATATGGCTACACCTTC
TRBV29-1,TRBJ1-1,NA,NA,CSVEGGLSTEAFF,TGCAGCGTTGAAGGGGGCCTCTCCACTGAAGCTTTCTTT
TRBV21-1,TRBJ1-5,NA,NA,CASTYNPGGGEGDQPQHF,TGTGCCAGCACCTATAATCCAGGCGGAGGGGAAGGAGATCAGCCCCAGCATTTT
TRBV29-1,TRBJ2-2,NA,NA,CSVVSGTGELFF,TGCAGCGTTGTTTCAGGGACCGGGGAGCTGTTTTTT
TRBV7-2,TRBJ2-1,NA,TRBD2,CASSVTSGSTIEQFF,TGTGCCAGCAGCGTAACTAGCGGGAGTACGATTGAGCAGTTCTTC
TRBV5-1,TRBJ2-7,NA,TRBD2,CASSFGTSVSYEQYF,TGCGCCAGCAGCTTTGGGACTAGCGTATCCTACGAGCAGTACTTC
TRBV19,TRBJ2-2,NA,NA,CASKSRGAQNTGELFF,TGTGCCAGTAAATCCCGCGGGGCCCAGAACACCGGGGAGCTGTTTTTT
TRBV5-6,TRBJ2-1,NA,TRBD2,CASSLLAGGPSSYNEQFF,TGTGCCAGCAGCTTGCTAGCGGGGGGTCCGAGCTCCTACAATGAGCAGTTCTTC
TRBV6-5,TRBJ2-3,NA,NA,CASILELRGGQYF,TGTGCCAGCATCTTGGAGCTGAGGGGGGGGCAGTATTTT
TRBV7-2,TRBJ2-7,NA,NA,CASRMTGSYEQYF,TGTGCCAGCAGAATGACAGGCTCCTACGAGCAGTACTTC
TRBV10-3,TRBJ2-2,few,TRBD2,CAISGDYTTGELFF,TGTGCCATCAGTGGGGACTATACCACCGGGGAGCTGTTTTTT
TRBV24-1,TRBJ2-5,once,NA,CATSDPDRPETQYF,TGTGCCACCAGTGACCCCGACAGGCCGGAGACCCAGTACTTC
TRBV4-2,TRBJ2-7,few,TRBD1,CASSQDRGQTYEQYF,TGTGCCAGCAGCCAAGATAGGGGGCAAACCTACGAGCAGTACTTC
TRBV5-1,TRBJ1-1,NA,NA,CASSLYSDYTEAFF,TGCGCCAGCAGCTTGTATTCAGACTACACTGAAGCTTTCTTT
TRBV20-1,TRBJ1-2,NA,NA,CSASIAGNYGYTF,TGCAGTGCTAGTATTGCAGGGAACTATGGCTACACCTTC
TRBV19,TRBJ1-2,NA,TRBD1,CASISLDRGNGYTF,TGTGCCAGTATATCGCTCGACAGGGGAAATGGCTACACCTTC
TRBV5-1,TRBJ2-7,few,TRBD2,CASSLVAGASYEQYF,TGCGCCAGCAGCTTGGTCGCGGGAGCATCCTACGAGCAGTACTTC
TRBV11-2,TRBJ2-4,NA,NA,CASSLDPGRGLDIQYF,TGTGCCAGCAGCTTAGATCCTGGCAGGGGTTTGGACATTCAGTACTTC
TRBV7-3,TRBJ2-2,NA,NA,CASSFNPGVDTGELFF,TGTGCCAGCAGCTTTAATCCAGGGGTTGACACCGGGGAGCTGTTTTTT
TRBV28,TRBJ2-7,NA,TRBD1,CASSPGGTGTSGQYF,TGTGCCAGCAGTCCCGGCGGGACAGGTACCTCGGGGCAGTACTTC
TRBV7-3,TRBJ2-1,NA,TRBD2,CASSLGLAENEQFF,TGTGCCAGCAGCTTAGGTCTAGCGGAAAATGAGCAGTTCTTC
TRBV5-1,TRBJ2-5,NA,TRBD1,CASSLVGTGGEETQYF,TGCGCCAGCAGCTTGGTGGGGACAGGGGGCGAGGAGACCCAGTACTTC
TRBV27,TRBJ2-2,many,TRBD1,CASTKGGLLSGELFF,TGTGCCAGCACTAAAGGGGGCTTATTGTCCGGGGAGCTGTTTTTT
TRBV7-9,TRBJ2-7,NA,TRBD1,CASTPNGQGVYEQYF,TGTGCCAGCACCCCAAATGGACAGGGGGTCTACGAGCAGTACTTC
TRBV6-2/TRBV6-3,TRBJ2-1,NA,TRBD2,CASSRLAGAHEQFF,TGTGCCAGCAGTCGACTAGCGGGGGCTCATGAGCAGTTCTTC
TRBV6-7,TRBJ2-1,many,TRBD1,CASSYSTGQGRGHEQFF,TGTGCCAGCAGTTACTCGACGGGACAGGGACGGGGGCATGAGCAGTTCTTC
TRBV3-1/TRBV3-2,TRBJ1-2,NA,NA,CASSAGRIALNGYTF,TGTGCCAGCAGCGCGGGCCGAATCGCCTTGAATGGCTACACCTTC
TRBV7-3,TRBJ2-5,NA,TRBD2,CASSVRSGEGETQYF,TGTGCCAGCAGCGTACGGAGCGGGGAGGGAGAGACCCAGTACTTC
TRBV12-3/TRBV12-4,TRBJ2-7,NA,TRBD2,CASSEPGLREQYF,TGTGCCAGCAGTGAACCGGGACTAAGGGAGCAGTACTTC
TRBV2,TRBJ1-1,NA,NA,CASSEGVNTEAFF,TGTGCCAGCAGTGAAGGAGTGAACACTGAAGCTTTCTTT
TRBV7-3,TRBJ2-2,NA,NA,CASSLRGVQGGNTGELFF,TGTGCCAGCAGCTTACGAGGGGTGCAGGGGGGAAACACCGGGGAGCTGTTTTTT
TRBV5-1,TRBJ2-7,few,NA,CASSLGPGGSGEQYF,TGCGCCAGCAGCTTGGGCCCAGGGGGGTCCGGCGAGCAGTACTTC
TRBV28,TRBJ2-7,NA,NA,CASSLLGVGIYEQYF,TGTGCCAGCAGTTTACTAGGGGTGGGAATTTACGAGCAGTACTTC
TRBV19,TRBJ2-5,NA,NA,CASSSNGNQETQYF,TGTGCCAGTAGTTCGAACGGGAACCAAGAGACCCAGTACTTC
TRBV29-1,TRBJ2-3,NA,NA,CSVSRFAEDTQYF,TGCAGCGTCTCTAGATTCGCCGAAGATACGCAGTATTTT
TRBV7-2,TRBJ1-2,NA,NA,CASSLGQYGYTF,TGTGCCAGCAGCCTCGGACAGTATGGCTACACCTTC
TRBV7-2,TRBJ2-7,NA,NA,CASSFAGNYEQYF,TGTGCCAGCAGCTTCGCGGGGAACTACGAGCAGTACTTC
TRBV18,TRBJ2-4,NA,TRBD1,CASSSTGEAPKNIQYF,TGTGCCAGCTCCTCGACAGGGGAGGCTCCCAAAAACATTCAGTATTTC
TRBV20-1,TRBJ2-2,NA,NA,CSASGTGELFF,TGCAGTGCTAGCGGCACCGGGGAGCTGTTTTTT
TRBV6-5,TRBJ1-2,NA,TRBD1,CASSRAGTGDYGYTF,TGTGCCAGCAGTCGCGCGGGGACAGGGGACTATGGCTACACCTTC
TRBV21-1,TRBJ1-2,NA,NA,CASSNGQGADYGYTF,TGTGCCAGCAGCAATGGACAGGGGGCGGACTATGGCTACACCTTC
TRBV5-5,TRBJ2-5,NA,NA,CASSLYGGKETQYF,TGTGCCAGCAGCTTGTACGGAGGTAAAGAGACCCAGTACTTC
TRBV2,TRBJ2-7,NA,TRBD2,CASGVEGGGSYEQYF,TGTGCCAGTGGGGTTGAAGGCGGGGGCTCCTACGAGCAGTACTTC
TRBV27,TRBJ1-5,NA,TRBD1,CASSLAGGSQPQHF,TGTGCCAGCAGTCTAGCAGGGGGCAGTCAGCCCCAGCATTTT
TRBV7-8,TRBJ2-3,NA,NA,CASSLRGGGTDTQYF,TGTGCCAGCAGCTTAAGGGGGGGAGGCACAGATACGCAGTATTTT
TRBV11-3,TRBJ2-1,NA,NA,CASSLEGGTANEQFF,TGTGCCAGCAGCTTAGAGGGGGGAACTGCCAATGAGCAGTTCTTC
TRBV9,TRBJ2-4,once,TRBD1,CASSSGQASGGIQYF,TGTGCCAGCAGCTCGGGACAGGCTAGTGGCGGCATTCAGTACTTC
TRBV7-9,TRBJ2-7,medium-sized,TRBD2,CASSLVLREVDYEQYF,TGTGCCAGCAGCTTAGTCCTCCGGGAGGTAGACTACGAGCAGTACTTC
TRBV7-9,TRBJ1-6,NA,NA,CASSPALLIEGSSPLHF,TGTGCCAGCAGCCCCGCGTTGTTGATTGAAGGGAGTTCACCCCTCCACTTT
TRBV11-2,TRBJ2-5,NA,TRBD2,CASSSGTSGSQETQYF,TGTGCCAGCAGCAGCGGGACTAGCGGCTCGCAAGAGACCCAGTACTTC
TRBV30,TRBJ1-2,NA,NA,CAWRAGFKGYTF,TGTGCCTGGAGGGCTGGTTTTAAAGGCTACACCTTC
TRBV4-1,TRBJ2-3,NA,NA,CASSRGETRGRDTQYF,TGCGCCAGCAGCCGAGGGGAGACTAGAGGTCGAGATACGCAGTATTTT